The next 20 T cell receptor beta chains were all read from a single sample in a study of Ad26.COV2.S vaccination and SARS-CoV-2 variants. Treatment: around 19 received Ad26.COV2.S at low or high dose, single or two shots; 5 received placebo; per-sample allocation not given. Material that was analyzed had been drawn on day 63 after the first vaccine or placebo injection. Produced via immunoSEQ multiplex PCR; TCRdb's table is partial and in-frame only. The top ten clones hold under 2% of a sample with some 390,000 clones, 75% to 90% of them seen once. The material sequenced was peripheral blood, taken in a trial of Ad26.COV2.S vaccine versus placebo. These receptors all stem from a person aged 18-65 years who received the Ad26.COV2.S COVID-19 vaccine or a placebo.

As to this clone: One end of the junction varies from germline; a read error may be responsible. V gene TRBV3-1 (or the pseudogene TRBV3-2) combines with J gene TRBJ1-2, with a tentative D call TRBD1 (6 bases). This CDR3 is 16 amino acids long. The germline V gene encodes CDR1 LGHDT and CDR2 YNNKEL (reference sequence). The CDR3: CASSQGPGAAANGYTF. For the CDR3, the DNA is TGTGCCAGCAGTCAAGGGCCAGGGGCAGCAGCGAATGGCTACACCTTC.

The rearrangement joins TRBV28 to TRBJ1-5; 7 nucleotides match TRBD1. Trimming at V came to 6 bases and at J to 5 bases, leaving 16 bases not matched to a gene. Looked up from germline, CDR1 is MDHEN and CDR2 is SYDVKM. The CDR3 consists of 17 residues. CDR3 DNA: TGTGCCAGCAGCCCACTACCCTTACGGGACAGAGATCAGCCCCAGCATTTT. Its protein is CASSPLPLRDRDQPQHF. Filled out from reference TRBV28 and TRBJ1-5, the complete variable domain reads DVKVTQSSRYLVKRTGEKVFLECVQDMDHENMFWYRQDPGLGLRLIYFSYDVKMKEKGDIPEGYSVSREKKERFSLILESASTNQTSMYLCASSPLPLRDRDQPQHFGDGTRLSIL.

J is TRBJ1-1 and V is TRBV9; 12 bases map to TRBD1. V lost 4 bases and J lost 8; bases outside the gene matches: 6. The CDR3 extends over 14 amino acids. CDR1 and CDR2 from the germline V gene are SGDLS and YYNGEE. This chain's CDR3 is CASSQEGQGAEAFF. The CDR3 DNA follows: TGTGCCAGCAGCCAAGAGGGACAGGGGGCAGAAGCTTTCTTT.

In DNA, the CDR3 is TGTGCCAGCAGCCCCAGACTAGCGGGGTCGAACACCGGGGAGCTGTTTTTT. As protein: CASSPRLAGSNTGELFF. This chain links TRBV7-9 with TRBJ2-2, with 11 bases lining up with TRBD2. The CDR3 is made up of 17 amino acids. The germline V gene has CDR1 SEHNR and CDR2 FQNEAQ (reference sequence). V gave up 5 bases and J gave up 0 bases; unmatched junction bases: 5.

The CDR3, as DNA: TGTGCCACCGGCCCCGTTCAAGAGACCCAGTACTTC. As protein: CATGPVQETQYF. The chain employs TRBV10-3 and TRBJ2-5; no firm D call. The germline gives CDR1 ENHRY, CDR2 SYGVKD. Trimming cost V 10 bases and J 2 bases, with 11 bases left between them. The CDR3 is 12 residues long.

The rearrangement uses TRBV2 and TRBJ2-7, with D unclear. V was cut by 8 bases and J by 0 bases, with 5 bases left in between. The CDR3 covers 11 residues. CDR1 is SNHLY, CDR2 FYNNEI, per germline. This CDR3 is CASHSSYEQYF. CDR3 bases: TGTGCCAGCCATAGCTCCTACGAGCAGTACTTC.

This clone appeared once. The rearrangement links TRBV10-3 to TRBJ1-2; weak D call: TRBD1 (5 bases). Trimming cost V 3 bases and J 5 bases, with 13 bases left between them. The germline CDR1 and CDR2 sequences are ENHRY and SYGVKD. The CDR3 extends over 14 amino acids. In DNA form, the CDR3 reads TGTGCCATCAGTGAAGGCAGGGAAGGGTATGGCTACACCTTC. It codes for CAISEGREGYGYTF.

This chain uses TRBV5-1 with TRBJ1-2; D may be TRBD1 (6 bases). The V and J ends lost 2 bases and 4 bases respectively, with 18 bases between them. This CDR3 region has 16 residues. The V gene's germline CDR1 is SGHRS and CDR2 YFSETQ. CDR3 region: CASSLGTGRGAYGYTF. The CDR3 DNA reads TGCGCCAGCAGCTTAGGCACAGGGCGAGGAGCCTATGGCTACACCTTC. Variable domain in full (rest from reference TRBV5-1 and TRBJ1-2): KAGVTQTPRYLIKTRGQQVTLSCSPISGHRSVSWYQQTPGQGLQFLFEYFSETQRNKGNFPGRFSGRQFSNSRSEMNVSTLELGDSALYLCASSLGTGRGAYGYTFGSGTRLTVV.

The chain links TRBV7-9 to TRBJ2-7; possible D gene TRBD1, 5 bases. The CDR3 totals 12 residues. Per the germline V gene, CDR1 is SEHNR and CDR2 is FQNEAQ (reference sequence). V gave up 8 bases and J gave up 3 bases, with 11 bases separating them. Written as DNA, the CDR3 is TGTGCCAGCGGCCAGACAGTCTACGAGCAGTACTTC. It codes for CASGQTVYEQYF.

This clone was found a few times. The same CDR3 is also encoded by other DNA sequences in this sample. CDR3 amino acids: CASSLGLRNQPQHF. CDR3 in DNA: TGTGCCAGCAGCTTAGGACTGAGGAATCAGCCCCAGCATTTT. This chain joins TRBV7-2 and TRBJ1-5, with D hard to call. V lost 1 base and J lost 4, with 8 bases in between. CDR3 size: 14 residues. CDR1 SGHTA and CDR2 FQGNSA come from the germline V gene. The complete variable domain, with remaining parts taken from reference TRBV7-2 and TRBJ1-5, reads GAGVSQSPSNKVTEKGKDVELRCDPISGHTALYWYRQSLGQGLEFLIYFQGNSAPDKSGLPSDRFSAERTGGSVSTLTIQRTQQEDSAVYLCASSLGLRNQPQHFGDGTRLSIL.

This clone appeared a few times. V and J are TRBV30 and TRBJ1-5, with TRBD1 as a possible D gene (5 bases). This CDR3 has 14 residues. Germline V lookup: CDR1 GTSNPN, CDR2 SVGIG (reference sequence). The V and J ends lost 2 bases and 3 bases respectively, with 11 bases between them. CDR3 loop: CAWSRAGFNQPQHF. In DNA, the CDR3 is TGTGCCTGGAGTAGGGCAGGGTTCAATCAGCCCCAGCATTTT.

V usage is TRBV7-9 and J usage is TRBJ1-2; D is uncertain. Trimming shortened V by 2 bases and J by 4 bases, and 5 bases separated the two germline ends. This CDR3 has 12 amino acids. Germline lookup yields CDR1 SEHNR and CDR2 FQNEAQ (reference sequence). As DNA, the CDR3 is TGTGCCAGCAGCTTAAGTGGCTATGGCTACACCTTC. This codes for CASSLSGYGYTF.

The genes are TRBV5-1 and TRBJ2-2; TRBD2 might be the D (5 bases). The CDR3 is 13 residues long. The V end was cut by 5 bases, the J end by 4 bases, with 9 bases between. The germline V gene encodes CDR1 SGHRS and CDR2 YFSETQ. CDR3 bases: TGCGCCAGCAGTCAGCGGAGCACCGGGGAGCTGTTTTTT. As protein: CASSQRSTGELFF.

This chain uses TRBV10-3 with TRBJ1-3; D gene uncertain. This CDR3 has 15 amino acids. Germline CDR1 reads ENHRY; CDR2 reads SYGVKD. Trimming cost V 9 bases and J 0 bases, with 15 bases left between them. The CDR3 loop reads CAITDWEGSGNTIYF. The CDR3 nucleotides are TGTGCCATAACTGACTGGGAGGGCTCTGGAAACACCATATATTTT.

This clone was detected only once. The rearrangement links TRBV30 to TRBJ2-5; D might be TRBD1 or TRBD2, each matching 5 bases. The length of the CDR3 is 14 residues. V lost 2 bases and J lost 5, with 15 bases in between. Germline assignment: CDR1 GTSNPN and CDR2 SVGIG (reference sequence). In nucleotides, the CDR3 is TGTGCCTGGAGTCGGGGCCAGGGCGGTGAGACCCAGTACTTC. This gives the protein CAWSRGQGGETQYF.

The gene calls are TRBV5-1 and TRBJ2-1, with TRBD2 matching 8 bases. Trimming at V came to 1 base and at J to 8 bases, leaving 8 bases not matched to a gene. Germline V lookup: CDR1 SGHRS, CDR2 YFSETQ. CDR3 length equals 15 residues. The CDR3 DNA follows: TGCGCCAGCAGCTTGAGGGCGGGAGGTTCCCATGAGCAGTTCTTC. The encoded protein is CASSLRAGGSHEQFF.

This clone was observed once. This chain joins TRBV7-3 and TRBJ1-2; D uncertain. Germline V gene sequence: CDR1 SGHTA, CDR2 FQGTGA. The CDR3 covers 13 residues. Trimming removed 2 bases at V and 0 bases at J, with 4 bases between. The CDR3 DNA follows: TGTGCCAGCAGCTTAGCAGCTAACTATGGCTACACCTTC. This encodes CASSLAANYGYTF.

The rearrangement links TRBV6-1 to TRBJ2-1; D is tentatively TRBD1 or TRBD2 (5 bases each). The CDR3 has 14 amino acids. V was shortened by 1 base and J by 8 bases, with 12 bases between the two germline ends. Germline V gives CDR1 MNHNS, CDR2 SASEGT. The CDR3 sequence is CASSEVGEYDEQFF. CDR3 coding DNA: TGTGCCAGCAGTGAAGTGGGGGAGTATGATGAGCAGTTCTTC.

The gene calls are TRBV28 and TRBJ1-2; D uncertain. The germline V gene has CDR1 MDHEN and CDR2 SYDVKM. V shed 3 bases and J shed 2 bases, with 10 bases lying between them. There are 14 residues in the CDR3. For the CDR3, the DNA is TGTGCCAGCAGTTTCTCGGGGTCCAACTATGGCTACACCTTC. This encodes CASSFSGSNYGYTF.

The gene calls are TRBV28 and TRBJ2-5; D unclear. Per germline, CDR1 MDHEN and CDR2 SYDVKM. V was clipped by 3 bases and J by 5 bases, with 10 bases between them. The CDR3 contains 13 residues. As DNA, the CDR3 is TGTGCCAGCAGTTTCCCGGGCTGGGAGACCCAGTACTTC. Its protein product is CASSFPGWETQYF. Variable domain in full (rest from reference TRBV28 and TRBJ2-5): DVKVTQSSRYLVKRTGEKVFLECVQDMDHENMFWYRQDPGLGLRLIYFSYDVKMKEKGDIPEGYSVSREKKERFSLILESASTNQTSMYLCASSFPGWETQYFGPGTRLLVL.